The clone carrying this TCR beta chain has more than one count but fewer than ten. Construction of the TCRbeta library involved unique molecular identifiers. TCRdb reprocessed the PCR reads with MiXCR, giving one entry per CDR3 protein. The sample records approximately 340,000 distinct CDR3 sequences, approximately 10% being singletons. This record comes from a study of T-cell reconstitution after alpha-beta-depleted transplantation in children. This clonotype was sampled from a human donor who donated a stem cell graft to a child with acute lymphoblastic leukemia. Sequenced material: PBMCs from the stem cell graft donor, taken from the stem cell graft.

CDR3 protein: CASSLAPTSGSHEQYF. For the CDR3, the DNA is TGTGCCAGCAGCTTAGCTCCTACAAGCGGGAGTCACGAGCAGTACTTC. The J gene is TRBJ2-7, the V gene TRBV7-8; 8 positions match TRBD2. The ends lost 0 bases at V and 5 bases at J; junction bases unmatched: 9. Germline V lookup: CDR1 SGHVS, CDR2 FQNEAQ. The CDR3 is made up of 16 amino acids.